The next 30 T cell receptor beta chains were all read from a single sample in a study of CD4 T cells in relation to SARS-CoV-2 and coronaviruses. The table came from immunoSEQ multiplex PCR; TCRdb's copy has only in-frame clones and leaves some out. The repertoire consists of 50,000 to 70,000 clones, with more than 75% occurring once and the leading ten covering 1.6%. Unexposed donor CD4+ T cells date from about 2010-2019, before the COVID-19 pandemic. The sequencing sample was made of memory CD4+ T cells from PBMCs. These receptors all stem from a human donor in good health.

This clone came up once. The CDR3 region is CASSSGVQKTGEQYF. The CDR3 nucleotides are TGTGCCAGCAGCTCCGGGGTTCAAAAGACGGGCGAGCAGTACTTC. This chain links TRBV9 with TRBJ2-7, with D maybe TRBD2 (5 bases). This CDR3 region has 15 residues. Trimming took off 4 bases at V and 6 bases at J, with 20 bases between the two ends. Per germline, CDR1 SGDLS and CDR2 YYNGEE.

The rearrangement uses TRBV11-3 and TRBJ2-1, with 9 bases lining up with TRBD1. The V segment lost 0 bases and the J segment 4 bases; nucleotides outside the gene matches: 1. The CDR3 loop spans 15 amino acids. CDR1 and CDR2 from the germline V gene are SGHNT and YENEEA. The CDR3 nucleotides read TGTGCCAGCAGCTTAGATGGACAGGGGTACAATGAGCAGTTCTTC. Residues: CASSLDGQGYNEQFF.

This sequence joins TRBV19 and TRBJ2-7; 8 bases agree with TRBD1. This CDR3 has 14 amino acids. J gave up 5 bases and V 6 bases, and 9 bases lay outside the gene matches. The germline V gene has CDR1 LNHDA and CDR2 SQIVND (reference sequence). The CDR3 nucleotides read TGTGCCAGTAGCCGTCAGGGGGCAGGGAACGAGCAGTACTTC. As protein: CASSRQGAGNEQYF.

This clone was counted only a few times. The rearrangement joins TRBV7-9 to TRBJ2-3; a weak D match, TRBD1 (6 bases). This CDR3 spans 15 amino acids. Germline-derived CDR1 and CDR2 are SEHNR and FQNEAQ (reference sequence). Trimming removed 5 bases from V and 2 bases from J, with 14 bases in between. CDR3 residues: CASSGRQENTDTQYF. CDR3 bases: TGTGCCAGCAGCGGGCGACAGGAGAACACAGATACGCAGTATTTT.

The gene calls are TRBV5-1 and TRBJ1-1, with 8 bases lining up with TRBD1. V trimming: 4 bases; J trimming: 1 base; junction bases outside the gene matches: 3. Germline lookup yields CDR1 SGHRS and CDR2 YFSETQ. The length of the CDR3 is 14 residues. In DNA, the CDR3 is TGCGCCAGCAGCCCGGACAGGGCGAACACTGAAGCTTTCTTT. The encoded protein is CASSPDRANTEAFF. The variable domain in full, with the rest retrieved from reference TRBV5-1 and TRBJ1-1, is KAGVTQTPRYLIKTRGQQVTLSCSPISGHRSVSWYQQTPGQGLQFLFEYFSETQRNKGNFPGRFSGRQFSNSRSEMNVSTLELGDSALYLCASSPDRANTEAFFGQGTRLTVV.

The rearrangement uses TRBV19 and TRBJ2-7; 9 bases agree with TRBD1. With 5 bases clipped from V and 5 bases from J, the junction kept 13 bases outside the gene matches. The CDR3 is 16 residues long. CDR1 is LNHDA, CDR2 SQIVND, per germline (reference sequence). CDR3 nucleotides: TGTGCCAGTAGTCCCCCTCCGGGGACAGGGCGGGACGAGCAGTACTTC. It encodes CASSPPPGTGRDEQYF.

The CDR3 protein is CATSRSSGGTDTQYF. The CDR3 DNA sequence: TGTGCCACCAGCAGATCCTCCGGGGGCACAGATACGCAGTATTTT. V usage is TRBV15 and J usage is TRBJ2-3; D is possibly TRBD2 (5 bases). The V end lost 2 bases, the J end lost 1 base, and 10 bases lay between the germline ends. CDR1 LNHNV and CDR2 YYDKDF come from the germline V gene (reference sequence). The CDR3 is 15 amino acids.

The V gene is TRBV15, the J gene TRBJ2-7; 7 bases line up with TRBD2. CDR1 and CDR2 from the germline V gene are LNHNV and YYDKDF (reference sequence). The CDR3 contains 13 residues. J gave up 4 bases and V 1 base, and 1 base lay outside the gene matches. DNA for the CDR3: TGTGCCACCAGCAGAGGACTAGCTTACGAGCAGTACTTC. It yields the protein CATSRGLAYEQYF.

CDR3 sequence reads: CASSAAGGLTDNEQFF. The CDR3 nucleotides are TGTGCCAGCAGCGCGGCCGGGGGACTGACCGACAATGAGCAGTTCTTC. This chain joins TRBV9 and TRBJ2-1, with D tentatively TRBD2 (6 bases). The CDR3 length is 16 residues. CDR1 and CDR2 from the germline V gene are SGDLS and YYNGEE. V dropped 3 bases and J dropped 5 bases, with 18 bases sitting between them.

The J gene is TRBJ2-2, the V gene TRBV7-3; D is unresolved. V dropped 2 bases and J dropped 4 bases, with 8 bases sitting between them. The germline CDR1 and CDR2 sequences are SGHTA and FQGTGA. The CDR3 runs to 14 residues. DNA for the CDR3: TGTGCCAGCAGCTTATTACCGTTCACCGGGGAGCTGTTTTTT. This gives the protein CASSLLPFTGELFF.

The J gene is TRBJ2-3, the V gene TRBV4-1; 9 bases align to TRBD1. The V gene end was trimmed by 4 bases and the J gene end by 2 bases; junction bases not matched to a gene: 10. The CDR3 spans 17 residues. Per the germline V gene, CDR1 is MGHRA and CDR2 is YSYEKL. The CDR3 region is CASSRLDRGWATDTQYF. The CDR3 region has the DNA TGCGCCAGCAGCCGATTGGACAGGGGATGGGCCACAGATACGCAGTATTTT.

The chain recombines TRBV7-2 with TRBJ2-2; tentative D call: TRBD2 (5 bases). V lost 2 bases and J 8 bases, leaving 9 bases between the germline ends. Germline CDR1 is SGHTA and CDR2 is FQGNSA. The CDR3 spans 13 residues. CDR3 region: CASSLRGLGELFF. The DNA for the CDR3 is TGTGCCAGCAGCTTACGCGGGTTGGGGGAGCTGTTTTTT.

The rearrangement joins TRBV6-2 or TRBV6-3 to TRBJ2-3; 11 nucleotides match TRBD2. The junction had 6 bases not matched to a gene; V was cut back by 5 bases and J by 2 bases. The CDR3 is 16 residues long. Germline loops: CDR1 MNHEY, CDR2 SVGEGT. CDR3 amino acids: CASSTHSGGVTDTQYF. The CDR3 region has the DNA TGTGCCAGCAGTACACATAGCGGGGGGGTCACAGATACGCAGTATTTT.

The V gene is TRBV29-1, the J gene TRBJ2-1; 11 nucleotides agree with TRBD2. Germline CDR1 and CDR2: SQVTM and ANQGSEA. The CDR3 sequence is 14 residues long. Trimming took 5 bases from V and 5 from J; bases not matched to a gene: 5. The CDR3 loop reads CSVSTSGGNNEQFF. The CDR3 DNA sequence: TGCAGCGTTTCCACTAGCGGGGGAAACAATGAGCAGTTCTTC.

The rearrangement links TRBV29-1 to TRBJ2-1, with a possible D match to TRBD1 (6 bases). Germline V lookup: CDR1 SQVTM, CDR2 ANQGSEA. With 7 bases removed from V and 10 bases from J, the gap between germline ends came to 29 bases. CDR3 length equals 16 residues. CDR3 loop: CSAPGHTGTDVREQFF. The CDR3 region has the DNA TGCAGCGCACCGGGACATACCGGCACCGACGTTCGGGAGCAGTTCTTC.

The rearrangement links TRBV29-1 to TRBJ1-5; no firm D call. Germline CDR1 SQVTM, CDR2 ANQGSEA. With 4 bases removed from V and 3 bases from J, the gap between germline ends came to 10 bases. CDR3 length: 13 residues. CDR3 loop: CSVAGGFNQPQHF. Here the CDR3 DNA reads TGCAGCGTTGCAGGAGGGTTCAATCAGCCCCAGCATTTT.

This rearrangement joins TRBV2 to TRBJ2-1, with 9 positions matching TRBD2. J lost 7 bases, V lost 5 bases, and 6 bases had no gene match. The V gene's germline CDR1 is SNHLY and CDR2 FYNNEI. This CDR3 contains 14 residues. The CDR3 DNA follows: TGTGCCAGCAGTTTTAGCGGGAGTAGGAATGAGCAGTTCTTC. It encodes CASSFSGSRNEQFF.

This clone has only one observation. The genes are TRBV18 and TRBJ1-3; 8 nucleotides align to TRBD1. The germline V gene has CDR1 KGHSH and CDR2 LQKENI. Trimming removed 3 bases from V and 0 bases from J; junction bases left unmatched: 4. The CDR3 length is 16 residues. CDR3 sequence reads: CASSPNDRGSGNTIYF. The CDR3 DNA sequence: TGTGCCAGCTCACCTAACGACAGGGGCTCTGGAAACACCATATATTTT.

In DNA, the CDR3 is TGCGCCAGCAGCCAAGGGACTAGCGGGGGGCAGTTCTTC. Its translation is CASSQGTSGGQFF. V usage is TRBV4-3 and J usage is TRBJ2-1; TRBD2 agrees at 13 bases. CDR1 LGHNA and CDR2 YSLEER come from the germline V gene. V dropped 1 base and J dropped 12; count of bases not matched to a gene: 0. CDR3 length: 13 residues.

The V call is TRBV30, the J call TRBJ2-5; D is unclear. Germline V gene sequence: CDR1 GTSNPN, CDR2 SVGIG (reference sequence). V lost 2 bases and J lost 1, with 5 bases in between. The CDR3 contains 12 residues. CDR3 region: CAWSTTQETQYF. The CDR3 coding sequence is TGTGCCTGGAGTACAACCCAAGAGACCCAGTACTTC. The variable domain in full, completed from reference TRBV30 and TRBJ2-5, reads SQTIHQWPATLVQPVGSPLSLECTVEGTSNPNLYWYRQAAGRGLQLLFYSVGIGQISSEVPQNLSASRPQDRQFILSSKKLLLSDSGFYLCAWSTTQETQYFGPGTRLLVL.

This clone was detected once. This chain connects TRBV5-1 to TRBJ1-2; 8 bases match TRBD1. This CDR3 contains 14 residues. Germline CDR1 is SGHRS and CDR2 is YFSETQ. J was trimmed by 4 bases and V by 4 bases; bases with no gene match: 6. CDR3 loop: CASSVLTGGYGYTF. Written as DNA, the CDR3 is TGCGCCAGCAGCGTTTTAACAGGGGGCTATGGCTACACCTTC.

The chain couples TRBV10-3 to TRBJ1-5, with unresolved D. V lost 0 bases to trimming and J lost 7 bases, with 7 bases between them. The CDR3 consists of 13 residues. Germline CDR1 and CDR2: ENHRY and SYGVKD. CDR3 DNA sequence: TGTGCCATCAGTGAGTCGGAAGGGCAGCCCCAGCATTTT. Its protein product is CAISESEGQPQHF.

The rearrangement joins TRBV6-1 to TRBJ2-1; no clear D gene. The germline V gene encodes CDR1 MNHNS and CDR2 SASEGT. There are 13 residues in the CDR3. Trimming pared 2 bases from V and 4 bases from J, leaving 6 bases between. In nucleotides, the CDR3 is TGTGCCAGCAGTGAACCCAGTTACAATGAGCAGTTCTTC. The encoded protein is CASSEPSYNEQFF.

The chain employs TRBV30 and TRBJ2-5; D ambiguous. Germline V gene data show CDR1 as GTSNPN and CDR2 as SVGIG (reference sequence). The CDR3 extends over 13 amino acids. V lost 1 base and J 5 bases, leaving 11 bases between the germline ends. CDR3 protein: CAWSEQPQETQYF. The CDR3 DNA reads TGTGCCTGGAGTGAGCAGCCCCAGGAGACCCAGTACTTC.

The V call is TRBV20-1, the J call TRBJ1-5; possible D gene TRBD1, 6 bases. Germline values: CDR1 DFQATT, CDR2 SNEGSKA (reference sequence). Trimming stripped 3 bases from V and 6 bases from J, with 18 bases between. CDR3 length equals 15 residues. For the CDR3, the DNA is TGCAGTGCTAGTCGGATCGGGGGGCTAGTTCAGCCCCAGCATTTT. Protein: CSASRIGGLVQPQHF.

The CDR3 here is CASSESYYYGYTF. CDR3 DNA: TGTGCCAGCAGCGAGTCTTACTACTATGGCTACACCTTC. V and J are TRBV7-9 and TRBJ1-2; D uncertain. The ends were cut back, 5 bases at V and 3 bases at J, with 10 bases in the middle. From germline, CDR1 is SEHNR and CDR2 FQNEAQ (reference sequence). The CDR3 length is 13 residues. Based on the CDR3 plus reference TRBV7-9 and TRBJ1-2, the full variable domain is DTGVSQNPRHKITKRGQNVTFRCDPISEHNRLYWYRQTLGQGPEFLTYFQNEAQLEKSRLLSDRFSAERPKGSFSTLEIQRTEQGDSAMYLCASSESYYYGYTFGSGTRLTVV.

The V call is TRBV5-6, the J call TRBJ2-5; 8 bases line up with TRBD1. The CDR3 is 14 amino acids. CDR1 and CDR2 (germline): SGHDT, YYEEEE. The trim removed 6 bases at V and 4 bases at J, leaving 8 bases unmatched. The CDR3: CASNPLDRGETQYF. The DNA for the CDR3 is TGTGCCAGCAACCCATTAGACAGGGGAGAGACCCAGTACTTC.

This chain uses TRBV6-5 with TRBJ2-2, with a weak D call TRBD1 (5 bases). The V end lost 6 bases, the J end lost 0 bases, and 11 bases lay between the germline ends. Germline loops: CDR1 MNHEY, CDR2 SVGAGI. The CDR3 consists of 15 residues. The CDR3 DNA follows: TGTGCCAGCAGCATCGACAGACCGAACACCGGGGAGCTGTTTTTT. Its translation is CASSIDRPNTGELFF.

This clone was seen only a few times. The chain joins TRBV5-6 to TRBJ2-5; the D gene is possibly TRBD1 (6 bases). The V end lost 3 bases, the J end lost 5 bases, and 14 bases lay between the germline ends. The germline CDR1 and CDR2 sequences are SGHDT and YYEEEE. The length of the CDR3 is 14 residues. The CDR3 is CASSWEQGQETQYF. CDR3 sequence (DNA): TGTGCCAGCAGCTGGGAACAGGGTCAGGAGACCCAGTACTTC.

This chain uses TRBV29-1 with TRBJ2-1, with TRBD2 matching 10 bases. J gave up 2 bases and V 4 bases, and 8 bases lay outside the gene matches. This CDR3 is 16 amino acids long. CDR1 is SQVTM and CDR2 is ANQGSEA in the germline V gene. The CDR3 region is CSVGVAGGLPYNEQFF. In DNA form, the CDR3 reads TGCAGCGTTGGGGTAGCGGGAGGCCTCCCCTACAATGAGCAGTTCTTC.